This TCR beta chain is from a study of molecular identifiers for immune sequencing clone quantification. Across the whole study: In replicates, RNA from approximately 20,000 or 100,000 naive CD8 cells was divided five ways and four parts were sequenced.

This clonotype was found many times. Trimming cost V 5 bases and J 7 bases; bases outside gene matches: 2. Germline-derived CDR1 and CDR2 are SEHNR and FQNEAQ (reference sequence). This CDR3 region has 11 residues. Construction of naive CD8 libraries employed about 18,000 to 1,100,000 sorted cells together with 10%, 30% or 50% RNA. The authors gated naive CD8 T cells as CD8+CD4-CCR7+CD45RA+ for sorting. Each CDR3 protein is one row after TCRdb ran MiXCR on the PCR reads. The sample lists 300,000 to 400,000 distinct CDR3 sequences; roughly a quarter were seen once. The V call is TRBV7-9, the J call TRBJ2-7, with 7 bases lining up with TRBD1. This sequence was found in a human donor in good health. Some libraries in this study had Jurkat cell RNA spiked in. The source material was naive CD8+ T cells from blood, with Jurkat cell RNA spiked in. The subset: FACS-sorted CD8+CD4-CCR7+CD45RA+ naive T cells. The CDR3 is CASSQDREQYF. The CDR3 nucleotides are TGTGCCAGCAGCCAGGACAGGGAGCAGTACTTC.